The 8 T cell receptor beta chains below were found in one sample sequenced in a study of regulatory T cells in long-lasting Graves disease. Specified time point: newly diagnosed GD, antithyroid drugs for less than 3 months. PBMC-derived RNA was used for the TCR library. Building of the TCR beta libraries involved iRepertoire HTBI primers and Arm-PCR of CDR3 regions. TCRdb processed the multiplex PCR reads anew with MiXCR; each CDR3 protein has one entry. Of 350,000 to 450,000 distinct CDR3 sequences listed, about 15% were seen once; the top ten hold approximately 8%. The same data also contributed to another study, on T cells in Graves' hyperthyroidism and ophthalmopathy.

The material was peripheral blood mononuclear cells (PBMCs), obtained at new diagnosis, from a patient treated with antithyroid drugs. These TCRs come from a middle-aged woman with Graves disease.

This clonotype has at least ten counts. V gene TRBV28 combines with J gene TRBJ2-2, with 14 positions matching TRBD2. J lost 4 bases, V lost 9 bases, and 16 bases had no gene match. Germline lookup yields CDR1 MDHEN and CDR2 SYDVKM. CDR3 size: 19 residues. In DNA, the CDR3 is TGTGCCAGTCCAGTTGGCGGGACTAGCGGGAGTCGGGTCACCGGGGAGCTGTTTTTT. Its translation is CASPVGGTSGSRVTGELFF. The full variable domain, in which reference TRBV28 and TRBJ2-2 provide the parts outside the CDR3, is DVKVTQSSRYLVKRTGEKVFLECVQDMDHENMFWYRQDPGLGLRLIYFSYDVKMKEKGDIPEGYSVSREKKERFSLILESASTNQTSMYLCASPVGGTSGSRVTGELFFGEGSRLTVL.

The chain links TRBV18 to TRBJ1-5; TRBD1 agrees at 10 bases. The CDR3 is made up of 17 amino acids. CDR1 and CDR2 (germline): KGHSH, LQKENI. The junction had 8 bases not matched to a gene; V was cut back by 3 bases and J by 3 bases. The CDR3 nucleotides are TGTGCCAGCTCACCTTCTCGGACAGGGGGGTACAATCAGCCCCAGCATTTT. This translates into CASSPSRTGGYNQPQHF.

The chain carries TRBV28 and TRBJ1-4, with a weak D call TRBD1 (5 bases). V was trimmed by 8 bases and J by 7 bases, leaving 17 bases between them. Germline V gene sequence: CDR1 MDHEN, CDR2 SYDVKM. CDR3 length: 14 amino acids. The chain's CDR3 is CASFPDTRGEKLFF. The CDR3 region has the DNA TGTGCCAGCTTCCCGGACACCCGGGGTGAAAAACTGTTTTTT. Looking up the rest from reference TRBV28 and TRBJ1-4 gives the full variable domain: DVKVTQSSRYLVKRTGEKVFLECVQDMDHENMFWYRQDPGLGLRLIYFSYDVKMKEKGDIPEGYSVSREKKERFSLILESASTNQTSMYLCASFPDTRGEKLFFGSGTQLSVL.

This clonotype has at least ten counts. The chain recombines TRBV19 with TRBJ1-1, with a possible D match to TRBD1 (6 bases). The CDR3 extends over 15 amino acids. Trimming left V 1 base short and J 0 bases short, with 9 bases between. Germline values: CDR1 LNHDA, CDR2 SQIVND (reference sequence). The CDR3 spells CASSIGRTVNTEAFF. The DNA for the CDR3 is TGTGCCAGTAGTATAGGCCGGACAGTGAACACTGAAGCTTTCTTT. The whole variable domain, filled in from reference TRBV19 and TRBJ1-1, reads DGGITQSPKYLFRKEGQNVTLSCEQNLNHDAMYWYRQDPGQGLRLIYYSQIVNDFQKGDIAEGYSVSREKKESFPLTVTSAQKNPTAFYLCASSIGRTVNTEAFFGQGTRLTVV.

Of note for this clonotype: This may be a read error, as it is one base from a much larger clone. This chain connects TRBV18 to TRBJ1-3, with unresolved D. Per germline, CDR1 KGHSH and CDR2 LQKENI. The CDR3 totals 16 residues. V lost 0 bases and J lost 0, with 9 bases in between. Written as DNA, the CDR3 is TGTGCCAGCTCACCACCGTTCACTATCTCTGGAAACACCATATATTTT. It specifies CASSPPFTISGNTIYF.

In its sample, this clonotype was seen many times. The CDR3 DNA reads as TGTGCCAGCAGCCAAGTACAGGGACCCTACGAGCAGTACTTC. Translation gives CASSQVQGPYEQYF. The chain uses TRBV14 and TRBJ2-7, with D perhaps TRBD1 (6 bases). Per germline, CDR1 SGHDN and CDR2 FVKESK. There are 14 residues in the CDR3. V lost 1 base to trimming and J lost 2 bases, with 9 bases between them. Together with reference TRBV14 and TRBJ2-7, the CDR3 gives the full variable domain: EAGVTQFPSHSVIEKGQTVTLRCDPISGHDNLYWYRRVMGKEIKFLLHFVKESKQDESGMPNNRFLAERTGGTYSTLKVQPAELEDSGVYFCASSQVQGPYEQYFGPGTRLTVT.

This clonotype showed up many times. CDR3 loop: CASSIGTVRTNEKLFF. The CDR3 DNA sequence: TGTGCCAGCAGCATAGGGACCGTCCGGACTAATGAAAAACTGTTTTTT. V gene TRBV7-9 combines with J gene TRBJ1-4, with D perhaps TRBD1 (5 bases). Germline V gene lookup returns CDR1 SEHNR and CDR2 FQNEAQ (reference sequence). The CDR3 totals 16 residues. Trimming left V 5 bases short and J 2 bases short, with 15 bases between.

This clonotype was picked up a small number of times. The CDR3 DNA is TGTGCCAGCAGCCAAGGGGTCGGTGAGGGTGAAGCTTTCTTT. Translation: CASSQGVGEGEAFF. V usage is TRBV3-1 and J usage is TRBJ1-1; D remains ambiguous. Germline loops: CDR1 LGHDT, CDR2 YNNKEL (reference sequence). V gave up 1 base and J gave up 7 bases, with 13 bases separating them. The CDR3 sequence is 14 residues long.